Presented here are 28 T cell receptor beta chains from one specimen sequenced in a study of T cells in Graves' hyperthyroidism and ophthalmopathy. There were TCR beta CDR3 regions amplified from RNA transcripts. HTBI primers were the set used in a first-round RT-PCR of the TCR CDR3. In TCRdb, the multiplex PCR reads were re-called with MiXCR into one record per CDR3 protein. The table has about 480,000 distinct CDR3 sequences, approximately 15% seen once. Sequenced: blood. The receptors here all came from a young woman with Graves' hyperthyroidism.

Regarding this clonotype: This may be a read error, as it is one base from a much larger clone. The rearrangement joins TRBV6-5 to TRBJ2-7, with 12 bases identical to TRBD2. After removal of 0 bases from V and 0 bases from J, the junction contained 0 bases not matched to a gene. This CDR3 region has 16 residues. The germline V gene encodes CDR1 MNHEY and CDR2 SVGAGI. For the CDR3, the DNA is TGTGCCAGCAGTTACTCGACTAGCGGGAGCTCCTACGAGCAGTACTTC. Translating gives CASSYSTSGSSYEQYF.

The table lists this clonotype with many counts. This rearrangement joins TRBV20-1 to TRBJ1-4, with 9 bases lining up with TRBD1. The CDR3 spans 17 residues. CDR1 is DFQATT, CDR2 SNEGSKA, per germline (reference sequence). Trimming took 1 base from V and 7 from J; bases not matched to a gene: 13. CDR3: CSARGRTPDRGVEKLFF. CDR3 bases: TGCAGTGCTAGAGGAAGGACCCCGGACAGGGGAGTTGAAAAACTGTTTTTT.

The sample holds a few counts of this clonotype. The rearrangement joins TRBV5-5 to TRBJ1-2; TRBD1 is a possible D gene (6 bases). Germline values: CDR1 SGHKS, CDR2 YYEKEE (reference sequence). This CDR3 is 14 amino acids long. The V end was cut by 0 bases, the J end by 5 bases, with 11 bases between. CDR3 DNA sequence: TGTGCCAGCAGCTTGGCCGGGACAATTTATGGCTACACCTTC. Amino acids: CASSLAGTIYGYTF.

This clonotype was found many times. V is TRBV2 and J is TRBJ2-3, with 9 bases that match TRBD2. Germline-derived CDR1 and CDR2 are SNHLY and FYNNEI. V shed 4 bases, J shed 1 base, and the junction held 0 bases outside the gene matches. CDR3 length: 14 amino acids. The DNA for the CDR3 is TGTGCCAGCAGTGGCGGGAGGGGCACAGATACGCAGTATTTT. Its translation is CASSGGRGTDTQYF.

This chain links TRBV20-1 with TRBJ2-1, with TRBD2 identical over 8 bases. Germline-derived CDR1 and CDR2 are DFQATT and SNEGSKA (reference sequence). V shed 6 bases and J 2 bases; nucleotides not matched to a gene: 9. CDR3 size: 15 residues. The CDR3 region is CSARKSGRPYNEQFF. CDR3 sequence (DNA): TGCAGTGCACGCAAAAGCGGGAGACCCTACAATGAGCAGTTCTTC.

This clonotype occurred a few times. In DNA form, the CDR3 reads TGTGCCAGCAGCTTGTCTGTGGGAGGTTGGGAGCAGTACTTC. Translation: CASSLSVGGWEQYF. This chain links TRBV5-5 with TRBJ2-7; D possibly corresponds to TRBD2 (6 bases). Trimming cost V 1 base and J 7 bases, with 15 bases left between them. The CDR3 loop spans 14 amino acids. Germline assignment: CDR1 SGHKS and CDR2 YYEKEE (reference sequence).

This clonotype has just a few counts. The rearrangement links TRBV4-2 to TRBJ2-7, with 8 nucleotides matching TRBD1. Germline V gene sequence: CDR1 LGHNA, CDR2 YNFKEQ. CDR3 length: 16 amino acids. Trimming at V came to 0 bases and at J to 3 bases, leaving 7 bases not matched to a gene. DNA for the CDR3: TGTGCCAGCAGCCAAGATCGGGACAGGATTATCTACGAGCAGTACTTC. It encodes CASSQDRDRIIYEQYF.

The chain combines TRBV6-1 with TRBJ2-1; 14 bases map to TRBD2. In germline, CDR1 is MNHNS, CDR2 SASEGT. The junction had 2 bases not matched to a gene; V was cut back by 5 bases and J by 2 bases. This CDR3 contains 16 residues. This CDR3 reads CASSLTSGRAYNEQFF. CDR3 nucleotides: TGTGCCAGCAGTCTGACTAGCGGGAGGGCCTACAATGAGCAGTTCTTC.

The genes are TRBV30 and TRBJ2-5; TRBD2 aligns across 8 bases. Germline V gives CDR1 GTSNPN, CDR2 SVGIG (reference sequence). J lost 2 bases, V lost 1 base, and 9 bases had no gene match. This CDR3 spans 16 amino acids. CDR3 in DNA: TGTGCCTGGAGTGCCGGGCGGGGGGTGACTCAAGAGACCCAGTACTTC. It codes for CAWSAGRGVTQETQYF. Full variable domain (rest looked up from reference TRBV30 and TRBJ2-5): SQTIHQWPATLVQPVGSPLSLECTVEGTSNPNLYWYRQAAGRGLQLLFYSVGIGQISSEVPQNLSASRPQDRQFILSSKKLLLSDSGFYLCAWSAGRGVTQETQYFGPGTRLLVL.

On this clonotype itself: The conserved final phenylalanine or tryptophan is absent from the CDR3, which likely points to a read error. Because the CDR3's place on the DNA is in doubt, the DNA is left out and the CDR3 is given as listed by TCRdb. The J gene is TRBJ2-5, the V gene TRBV7-8; the table's D call, TRBD2, has no DNA check behind it. Germline loops: CDR1 SGHVS, CDR2 FQNEAQ. The CDR3 adds up to 13 amino acids, both ends counted. The CDR3 sequence: CASSFRREGLEYV.

This clonotype has a handful of counts. The chain carries TRBV20-1 and TRBJ2-6, with TRBD1 matching 9 bases. Germline CDR1 reads DFQATT; CDR2 reads SNEGSKA (reference sequence). Losses at the gene ends were 3 bases for V and 2 bases for J; bases not matched to a gene: 8. The CDR3 covers 17 residues. The CDR3: CSARRRDRGTGANVLTF. In DNA form, the CDR3 reads TGCAGTGCTAGGCGCCGCGACAGGGGGACTGGGGCCAACGTCCTGACTTTC.

A few counts support this clonotype. DNA for the CDR3: TGTGCCAGCAGCTTTGGGACTAGCACGGTAGGCTTTAACTCCTACAATGAGCAGTTCTTC. This translates into CASSFGTSTVGFNSYNEQFF. The chain recombines TRBV7-3 with TRBJ2-1; 9 nucleotides match TRBD2. CDR3 length equals 20 residues. Germline-derived CDR1 and CDR2 are SGHTA and FQGTGA. Trimming took 3 bases from V and 0 from J; bases not matched to a gene: 15.

This clonotype was recorded at least ten times. This chain uses TRBV2 with TRBJ1-2; TRBD1 aligns across 10 bases. Germline trimming cut 7 bases from V and 8 bases from J; bases unmatched to any gene: 10. The CDR3 covers 14 residues. CDR1 is SNHLY and CDR2 is FYNNEI in the germline V gene. The CDR3 DNA sequence: TGTGCCAGCACTCCAGACAGGGGGCCTGAGGGCTACACCTTC. It codes for CASTPDRGPEGYTF.

This clonotype was counted at least ten times. The chain carries TRBV6-5 and TRBJ2-1; D uncertain. V was trimmed by 2 bases and J by 7 bases, leaving 9 bases between them. The germline gives CDR1 MNHEY, CDR2 SVGAGI. The CDR3 covers 13 residues. The CDR3 DNA reads TGTGCCAGCAGTTACCGTATAGGGAATGAGCAGTTCTTC. This sequence encodes CASSYRIGNEQFF.

This clonotype occurred many times. The chain recombines TRBV6-1 with TRBJ2-2, with D tentatively TRBD1 (6 bases). This CDR3 comprises 15 residues. The germline V gene has CDR1 MNHNS and CDR2 SASEGT. V shed 8 bases and J shed 5 bases, with 18 bases lying between them. As DNA, the CDR3 is TGTGCCAGCGCTCCCACAGGGTTCAGGACCGGGGAGCTGTTTTTT. The encoded protein is CASAPTGFRTGELFF.

Many counts were recorded for this clonotype. J is TRBJ2-5 and V is TRBV20-1; D gene uncertain. This CDR3 has 10 amino acids. Germline V gene data show CDR1 as DFQATT and CDR2 as SNEGSKA (reference sequence). Between the trimmed V and J ends, which lost 5 bases and 5 bases, there was a span of 6 bases. CDR3: CSAYRETQYF. The CDR3, as DNA: TGCAGTGCTTATAGGGAGACCCAGTACTTC.

This clonotype was seen repeatedly, ten times or more. V gene TRBV7-3 combines with J gene TRBJ2-1; TRBD2 agrees at 10 bases. V lost 3 bases to trimming and J lost 2 bases; unmatched junction nucleotides: 4. Looked up from germline, CDR1 is SGHTA and CDR2 is FQGTGA. The CDR3 totals 16 residues. The CDR3 DNA sequence: TGTGCCAGCAGCTTGTCAGCGGGAGGGACCTACAATGAGCAGTTCTTC. Its translation: CASSLSAGGTYNEQFF.

This clonotype was seen a handful of times. The CDR3 DNA sequence: TGTGCCAGCAGTGAACGGACAGGGGATAGTCAGCCCCAGCATTTT. It specifies CASSERTGDSQPQHF. V is TRBV25-1 and J is TRBJ1-5; 9 bases are a match to TRBD1. The J segment lost 6 bases and the V segment lost 2 bases, leaving 5 bases of the junction unmatched. CDR1 MGHDK and CDR2 SYGVNS come from the germline V gene. The CDR3 runs to 15 residues. Full variable domain (outside the CDR3, taken from reference TRBV25-1 and TRBJ1-5): EADIYQTPRYLVIGTGKKITLECSQTMGHDKMYWYQQDPGMELHLIHYSYGVNSTEKGDLSSESTVSRIRTEHFPLTLESARPSHTSQYLCASSERTGDSQPQHFGDGTRLSIL.

Only a few counts were recorded for this clonotype. The rearrangement joins TRBV12-3 or TRBV12-4 to TRBJ2-4, with 7 bases matching TRBD2. This CDR3 spans 16 amino acids. Germline trimming cut 2 bases from V and 2 bases from J; bases unmatched to any gene: 6. CDR3: CASSLSGAGTKNIQYF. CDR3 nucleotide sequence: TGTGCCAGCAGTTTATCCGGAGCGGGAACCAAAAACATTCAGTACTTC.

The sample holds a few counts of this clonotype. CDR3 bases: TGCGCCAGCAGCAAAGACAGGGGTAACACTGAAGCTTTCTTT. Amino acids: CASSKDRGNTEAFF. This chain uses TRBV5-1 with TRBJ1-1; TRBD1 matches at 8 bases. Germline V gene lookup returns CDR1 SGHRS and CDR2 YFSETQ. CDR3 length: 14 residues. The trim removed 4 bases at V and 2 bases at J, leaving 4 bases unmatched.

This clonotype came up many times. This chain uses TRBV3-1 with TRBJ2-1; 15 positions agree with TRBD2. CDR1 LGHDT and CDR2 YNNKEL come from the germline V gene (reference sequence). V lost 4 bases and J lost 2; bases outside the gene matches: 3. The CDR3 length is 17 residues. The DNA of the CDR3 is TGTGCCAGCAGCCCCGGGACTAGCGGGAGGACCTACAATGAGCAGTTCTTC. Amino acids: CASSPGTSGRTYNEQFF.

This clonotype occurred many times. The chain is built from TRBV6-1 and TRBJ1-1, with D tentatively TRBD1 (6 bases). This CDR3 comprises 15 residues. V was shortened by 7 bases and J by 1 base, with 16 bases between the two germline ends. Germline lookup yields CDR1 MNHNS and CDR2 SASEGT. CDR3 coding DNA: TGTGCCAGCATGGCGGCAGGGGTACAGAACACTGAAGCTTTCTTT. Translation: CASMAAGVQNTEAFF.

This clonotype was seen at least ten times. This rearrangement joins TRBV7-8 to TRBJ2-1; 10 nucleotides match TRBD2. This CDR3 contains 18 residues. The junction had 12 bases not matched to a gene; V was cut back by 6 bases and J by 1 base. Germline V gives CDR1 SGHVS, CDR2 FQNEAQ. CDR3 in amino acids: CASRLRASGSGSYNEQFF. The CDR3 DNA reads as TGTGCCAGCAGACTACGGGCTAGCGGGAGCGGGTCCTACAATGAGCAGTTCTTC.

This clonotype was found many times. The germline gene is not matched at one end of the junction; a read error may be the cause. The chain carries TRBV18 and TRBJ1-5; 8 nucleotides agree with TRBD1. The V gene's germline CDR1 is KGHSH and CDR2 LQKENI. The length of the CDR3 is 15 residues. CDR3: CASSLGQGSDQPQHF. Written as DNA, the CDR3 is TGTGCCAGCTCTCTTGGACAGGGTAGCGATCAGCCCCAGCATTTT. Combining the CDR3 with reference TRBV18 and TRBJ1-5 gives the whole variable domain NAGVMQNPRHLVRRRGQEARLRCSPMKGHSHVYWYRQLPEEGLKFMVYLQKENIIDESGMPKERFSAEFPKEGPSILRIQQVVRGDSAAYFCASSLGQGSDQPQHFGDGTRLSIL.

This clonotype occurred many times. The chain carries TRBV12-3 or TRBV12-4 and TRBJ2-7; D gene unclear. This CDR3 is 12 amino acids long. Trimming cost V 5 bases and J 5 bases, with 10 bases left between them. CDR3 nucleotides: TGTGCCAGCAGTGCCCCCCTCCACGAGCAGTACTTC. This encodes CASSAPLHEQYF.

This clonotype was observed at least ten times. The V and J genes are TRBV12-5 and TRBJ2-3; D is unclear. Per the germline V gene, CDR1 is LGHNT and CDR2 is FRNRAP. The CDR3 sequence is 16 residues long. V lost 0 bases and J lost 3, with 13 bases in between. The CDR3 sequence: CASGLVLHRETDTQYF. Here the CDR3 DNA reads TGTGCTAGTGGTTTGGTGTTGCACAGAGAAACAGATACGCAGTATTTT.

This clonotype was observed many times. The rearrangement uses TRBV7-9 and TRBJ1-1, with D tentatively TRBD1 (6 bases). This CDR3 region has 15 residues. The V end lost 0 bases, the J end lost 3 bases, and 11 bases lay between the germline ends. Germline CDR1 reads SEHNR; CDR2 reads FQNEAQ (reference sequence). This CDR3 is CASSLAGGMYTEAFF. The CDR3 DNA is TGTGCCAGCAGCTTAGCAGGGGGAATGTACACTGAAGCTTTCTTT.

There are many counts of this clonotype. The rearrangement joins TRBV24-1 to TRBJ2-5; TRBD1 might be the D (5 bases). The CDR3 contains 14 residues. V was shortened by 3 bases and J by 2 bases, with 9 bases between the two germline ends. Germline CDR1 is KGHDR and CDR2 is SFDVKD. The CDR3 DNA sequence: TGTGCCACCAGTGATGCGACAGTACAAGAGACCCAGTACTTC. As protein: CATSDATVQETQYF.